Sequencing of this TCR beta chain was carried out in a study of blood T cell repertoires in COVID-19. Clones were read by immunoSEQ multiplex PCR, and TCRdb kept only the in-frame ones, dropping some. The data contain 85,000 to 100,000 clones, approximately 80% of them singletons. Germline V lookup: CDR1 SGHRS, CDR2 YFSETQ. V was pared by 0 bases and J by 6 bases, with 5 bases of the junction left unmatched. CDR3 length: 15 residues. This clone was observed once. The specimen was peripheral blood. The chain combines TRBV5-1 with TRBJ1-4; 7 bases match TRBD1. The TCR was taken from a man at least 80 years old with COVID-19, enrolled during active disease. The CDR3 coding sequence is TGCGCCAGCAGCTTGGAATGGACAGGCTATGAAAAACTGTTTTTT. Translation: CASSLEWTGYEKLFF.